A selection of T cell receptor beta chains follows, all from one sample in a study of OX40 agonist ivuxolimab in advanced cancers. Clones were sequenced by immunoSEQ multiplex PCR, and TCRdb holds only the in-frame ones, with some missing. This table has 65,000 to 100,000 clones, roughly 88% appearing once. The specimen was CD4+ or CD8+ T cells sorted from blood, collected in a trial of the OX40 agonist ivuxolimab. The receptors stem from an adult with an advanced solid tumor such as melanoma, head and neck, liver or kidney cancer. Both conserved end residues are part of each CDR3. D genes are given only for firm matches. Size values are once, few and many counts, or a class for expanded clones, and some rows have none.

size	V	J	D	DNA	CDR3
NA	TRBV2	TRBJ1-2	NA	TGTGCCAGCAGTGGAACCGGACTTGGCTACACCTTC	CASSGTGLGYTF
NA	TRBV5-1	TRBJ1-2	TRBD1	TGCGCCAGCAGCTTTGCGGACAGGTTCTATGGCTACACCTTC	CASSFADRFYGYTF
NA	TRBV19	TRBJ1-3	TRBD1	TGTGCCAGTAGTATTTGGGGTCCGGGACAGCTTTTCTCTGGAAACACCATATATTTT	CASSIWGPGQLFSGNTIYF
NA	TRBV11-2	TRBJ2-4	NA	TGTGCCAGCAGCTTTCAGGCGGAACATAAAAACATTCAGTACTTC	CASSFQAEHKNIQYF
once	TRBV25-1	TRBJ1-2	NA	TGTGCCAGCAGTGAAGGAGGGCAGGACTATGGCTACACCTTC	CASSEGGQDYGYTF
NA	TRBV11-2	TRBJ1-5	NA	TGTGCCAGCAGCTTTGCGGGCGGACGCAATCAGCCCCAGCATTTT	CASSFAGGRNQPQHF
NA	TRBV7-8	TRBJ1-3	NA	TGTGCCAGCAGCGCGGACACTGGAAACACCATATATTTT	CASSADTGNTIYF
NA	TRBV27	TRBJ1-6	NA	TGTGCCAGCAGCTCCGACAGACGGGGTTCACCCCTCCACTTT	CASSSDRRGSPLHF
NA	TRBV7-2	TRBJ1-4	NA	TGTGCCAGCAGTCCAAGCGCGCAAACTAATGAAAAACTGTTTTTT	CASSPSAQTNEKLFF
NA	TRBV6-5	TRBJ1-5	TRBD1	TGTGCCAGCAGACCCTCACAGGGGGACAATCAGCCCCAGCATTTT	CASRPSQGDNQPQHF
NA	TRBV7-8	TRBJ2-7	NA	TGTGCCAGCACAAGTTTCGGGGGGACAGTCTACGAGCAGTACTTC	CASTSFGGTVYEQYF
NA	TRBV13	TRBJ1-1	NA	TGTGCCAGCAGTTCCGGGACACCGCCTTGGACTGAAGCTTTCTTT	CASSSGTPPWTEAFF
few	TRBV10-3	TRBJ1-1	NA	TGTGCCATCAGTATGACAGAGATGAACACTGAAGCTTTCTTT	CAISMTEMNTEAFF
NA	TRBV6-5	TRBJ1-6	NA	TGTGCCAGCAGTTACGGAGCACAGCGTTCTAATTCACCCCTCCACTTT	CASSYGAQRSNSPLHF
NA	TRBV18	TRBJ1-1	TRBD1	TGTGCCAGCTCACCGGACAGGGGGGACACTGAAGCTTTCTTT	CASSPDRGDTEAFF
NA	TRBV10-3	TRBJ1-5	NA	TGTGCCGCCGGACTAGACAATCAGCCCCAGCATTTT	CAAGLDNQPQHF
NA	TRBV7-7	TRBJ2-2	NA	TGTGCTAGCAGCCTGACTGGGGACACCGGGGAGCTGTTTTTT	CASSLTGDTGELFF
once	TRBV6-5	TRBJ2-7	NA	TGTGCCAGCAGTTACCTCAGGGGATCCTACGAGCAGTACTTC	CASSYLRGSYEQYF
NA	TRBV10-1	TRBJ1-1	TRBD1	TGCGCCAGCAGTGAGTCGACAGGGGACACTGAAGCTTTCTTT	CASSESTGDTEAFF
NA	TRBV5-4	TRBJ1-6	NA	TGTGCCAGCAGCTCCGGCAGCGACTCCTATAATTCACCCCTCCACTTT	CASSSGSDSYNSPLHF
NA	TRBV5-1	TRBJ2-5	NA	TGCGCCAGCAGCGTCCAAGAGACCCAGTACTTC	CASSVQETQYF
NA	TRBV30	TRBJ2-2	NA	TGTGCCTGGAGTGTACGGATAGGGGGCACCGGGGAGCTGTTTTTT	CAWSVRIGGTGELFF
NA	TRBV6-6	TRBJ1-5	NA	TGTGCCAGTTGGGGGGACAATCAGCCCCAGCATTTT	CASWGDNQPQHF
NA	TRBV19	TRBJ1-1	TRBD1	TGTGCCAGTAGTGGAGGGACAGGGTACAAGGACACTGAAGCTTTCTTT	CASSGGTGYKDTEAFF
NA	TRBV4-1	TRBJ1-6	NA	TGCGCCAGCAGCCCGTCGGTGGGAAATTCACCCCTCCACTTT	CASSPSVGNSPLHF
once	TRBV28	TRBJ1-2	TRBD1	TGTGCCAGCAGGCCCACAGGGGATCTTTATGGCTACACCTTC	CASRPTGDLYGYTF
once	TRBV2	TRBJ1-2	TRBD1	TGTGCCAGCAGTGCATTGGGACAGGGTGACTATGGCTACACCTTC	CASSALGQGDYGYTF
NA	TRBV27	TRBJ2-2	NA	TGTGCCAGCAGGCGGACTCCTCGGGGCGGGGAGCTGTTTTTT	CASRRTPRGGELFF
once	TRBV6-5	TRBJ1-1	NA	TGTGCCAGCAGTCCCCAGGACAGGAACACTGAAGCTTTCTTT	CASSPQDRNTEAFF
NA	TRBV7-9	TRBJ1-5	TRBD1	TGTGCCAGCAGCTCGGACAGGGGAGAGCCCCAGCATTTT	CASSSDRGEPQHF
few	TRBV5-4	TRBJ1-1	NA	TGTGCCAGCAGCCAACAGGGCTCTGAAGCTTTCTTT	CASSQQGSEAFF
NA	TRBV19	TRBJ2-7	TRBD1	TGTGCCAGTCAGGGGGCGGCCTCCTACGAGCAGTACTTC	CASQGAASYEQYF
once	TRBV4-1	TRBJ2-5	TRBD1	TGCGCCAGCAGTCCCGGGACAGGGAGGGGGACGGTGTGGACCCAGTACTTC	CASSPGTGRGTVWTQYF
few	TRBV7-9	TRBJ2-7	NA	TGTGCCAGCAGCGCCCGTTTAAGGAGCCCCGACTCCTACGAGCAGTACTTC	CASSARLRSPDSYEQYF
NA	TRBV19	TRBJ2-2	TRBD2	TGTGCCAGTAGTATGACTAGCGGGGTTAGCGGGGAGCTGTTTTTT	CASSMTSGVSGELFF
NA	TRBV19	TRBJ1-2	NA	TGTGCCAGTAGGCGGCAGGAGGACGGCTACACCTTC	CASRRQEDGYTF
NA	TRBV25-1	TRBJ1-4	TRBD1	TGTGCCAGCAGTGTGCAGGGGGCAGCTAATGAAAAACTGTTTTTT	CASSVQGAANEKLFF
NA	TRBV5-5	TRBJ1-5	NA	TGTGCCAGCAGCTTGGTGGCGGGGGCAGTCAATCAGCCCCAGCATTTT	CASSLVAGAVNQPQHF
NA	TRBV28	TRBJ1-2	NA	TGTGCCAGCAGTTTTGGCGACAGGAACTATGGCTACACCTTC	CASSFGDRNYGYTF
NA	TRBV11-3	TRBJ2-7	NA	TGTGCCAGCAGCTTAGGGACACCCCGGAGGTACTTC	CASSLGTPRRYF
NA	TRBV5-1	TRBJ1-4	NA	TGCGCCAGCAGCTTGGGATCGTGGGCCAGCGAAAAACTGTTTTTT	CASSLGSWASEKLFF
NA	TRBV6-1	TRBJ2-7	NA	TGTGCCAGCAGTAATACAGGGAGCAACGAGCAGTACTTC	CASSNTGSNEQYF
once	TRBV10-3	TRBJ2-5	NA	TGTGCCATCAGTGGCCAACCGGGGCGAGAGACCCAGTACTTC	CAISGQPGRETQYF
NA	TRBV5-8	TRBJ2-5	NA	TGTGCCAGCAGCTTGAGGGCAGGAGGGGGGACCCAGTACTTC	CASSLRAGGGTQYF
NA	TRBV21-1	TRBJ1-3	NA	TGTGCCAGAAGGGGACGGACGGTGGACTCTGGAAACACCATATATTTT	CARRGRTVDSGNTIYF
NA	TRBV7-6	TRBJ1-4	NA	TGTGCCAGCAGCCCCCGGGCAGCTGAAAAACTGTTTTTT	CASSPRAAEKLFF
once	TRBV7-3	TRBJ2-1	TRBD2	TGTGCCAGCAGCTCGGGACTAGCCGATGAGCAGTTCTTC	CASSSGLADEQFF
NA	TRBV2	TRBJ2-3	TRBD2	TGTGCCAGCAGTTGGGAGGGGAGCACAGATACGCAGTATTTT	CASSWEGSTDTQYF
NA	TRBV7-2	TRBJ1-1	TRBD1	TGTGCCAGCAGCTCGACAGGGTCCCGGAACACTGAAGCTTTCTTT	CASSSTGSRNTEAFF
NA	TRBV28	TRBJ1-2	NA	TGTGCCAGCAGTCAGACAGTAGCTAACTATGGCTACACCTTC	CASSQTVANYGYTF
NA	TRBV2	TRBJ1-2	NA	TGTGCCAGCAGTGATGTCGGGATTAACTATGGCTACACCTTC	CASSDVGINYGYTF
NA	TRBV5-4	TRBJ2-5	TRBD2	TGTGCCAGCAGCTTGGATCTAGCGGGGGGTAGGGAGACCCAGTACTTC	CASSLDLAGGRETQYF